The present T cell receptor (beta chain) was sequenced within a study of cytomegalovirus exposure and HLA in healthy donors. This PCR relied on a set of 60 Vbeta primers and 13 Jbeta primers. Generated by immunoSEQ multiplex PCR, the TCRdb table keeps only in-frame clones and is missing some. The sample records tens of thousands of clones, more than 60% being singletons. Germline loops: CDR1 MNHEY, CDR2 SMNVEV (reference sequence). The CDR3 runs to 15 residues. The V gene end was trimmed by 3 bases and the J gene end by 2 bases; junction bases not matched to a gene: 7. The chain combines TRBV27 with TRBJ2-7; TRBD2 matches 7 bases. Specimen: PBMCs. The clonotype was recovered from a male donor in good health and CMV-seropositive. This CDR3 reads CASSFRAGSTYEQYF. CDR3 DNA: TGTGCCAGCAGTTTCCGAGCGGGGTCTACCTACGAGCAGTACTTC.